Below, 12 T cell receptor beta chains from the same sample are listed, as sequenced in a study of early T cells in non-severe SARS-CoV-2 infection. TCRdb processed the 5' RACE reads anew with MiXCR; each CDR3 protein has one entry. The repertoire holds about 83,000 distinct CDR3 sequences, with about 12% as singletons. Material for sequencing was whole blood. These receptors were taken from an adult who was a healthcare worker with PCR-confirmed SARS-CoV-2 infection or an uninfected control (not recorded which).

The chain is built from TRBV20-1 and TRBJ2-1, with D uncertain. The CDR3 has 13 residues. Per the germline V gene, CDR1 is DFQATT and CDR2 is SNEGSKA (reference sequence). V lost 0 bases and J lost 1, with 4 bases in between. The CDR3 region is CSAREESYNEQFF. The CDR3 DNA is TGCAGTGCTAGAGAAGAATCCTACAATGAGCAGTTCTTC.

The gene calls are TRBV4-3 and TRBJ2-5; 11 positions agree with TRBD2. The CDR3 totals 16 residues. The junction had 4 bases not matched to a gene; V was cut back by 0 bases and J by 4 bases. CDR1 is LGHNA and CDR2 is YSLEER in the germline V gene. The CDR3: CASSQDTSGSRETQYF. The DNA for the CDR3 is TGCGCCAGCAGCCAAGATACTAGCGGGAGTAGAGAGACCCAGTACTTC.

This clonotype was detected ten times or more. V is TRBV7-6 and J is TRBJ2-1; TRBD1 aligns across 8 bases. This CDR3 has 14 amino acids. With 5 bases clipped from V and 5 bases from J, the junction kept 5 bases outside the gene matches. Germline V gene lookup returns CDR1 SGHVS and CDR2 FNYEAQ. CDR3 sequence (DNA): TGTGCCAGCAGCAACAGACAGGGGAACAATGAGCAGTTCTTC. Protein product: CASSNRQGNNEQFF. The full variable domain, in which reference TRBV7-6 and TRBJ2-1 provide the parts outside the CDR3, is GAGVSQSPRYKVTKRGQDVALRCDPISGHVSLYWYRQALGQGPEFLTYFNYEAQQDKSGLPNDRFSAERPEGSISTLTIQRTEQRDSAMYRCASSNRQGNNEQFFGPGTRLTVL.

V usage is TRBV12-3 or TRBV12-4 and J usage is TRBJ2-2; possible D gene TRBD1, 5 bases. Deletions cut 8 bases from V and 1 base from J, with 14 bases between. There are 15 residues in the CDR3. In nucleotides, the CDR3 is TGTGCCAGCCAATTGGGGCTAGTGAACACCGGGGAGCTGTTTTTT. Protein product: CASQLGLVNTGELFF.

The rearrangement uses TRBV9 and TRBJ2-7, with a possible D match to TRBD1 (5 bases). This CDR3 has 15 amino acids. V lost 0 bases and J 6 bases, leaving 16 bases between the germline ends. Germline CDR1 and CDR2: SGDLS and YYNGEE. The CDR3 spells CASSVDGRASAEQYF. CDR3 nucleotides: TGTGCCAGCAGCGTAGATGGCAGGGCTTCCGCCGAGCAGTACTTC.

The DNA of the CDR3 is TGTGCCAGCAGCACATCCTCAGGGGCGGCGAGCAATCAGCCCCAGCATTTT. Its translation: CASSTSSGAASNQPQHF. This sequence joins TRBV12-3 or TRBV12-4 and TRBJ1-5; TRBD1 might be the D (6 bases). Trimming cost V 6 bases and J 1 base, with 19 bases left between them. The CDR3 consists of 17 residues.

This clonotype was detected only a few times. The chain links TRBV29-1 to TRBJ2-7; D is uncertain. The CDR3 has 13 residues. The germline gives CDR1 SQVTM, CDR2 ANQGSEA. Trimming shortened V by 2 bases and J by 6 bases, and 14 bases separated the two germline ends. The CDR3 DNA follows: TGCAGCGTTGAATTCCTAGAGTGGGGCGAGCAGTACTTC. Protein: CSVEFLEWGEQYF.

This clonotype was seen at least ten times. The rearrangement links TRBV29-1 to TRBJ2-2, with 13 bases matching TRBD2. Germline assignment: CDR1 SQVTM and CDR2 ANQGSEA. The CDR3 runs 15 residues. The junction had 0 bases not matched to a gene; V was cut back by 4 bases and J by 1 base. The CDR3 spells CSVGLAGGNTGELFF. The CDR3, as DNA: TGCAGCGTTGGACTAGCGGGAGGGAACACCGGGGAGCTGTTTTTT.

This chain uses TRBV12-3 or TRBV12-4 with TRBJ2-5; possibly TRBD2 for D (5 bases). V was pared by 6 bases and J by 2 bases, with 13 bases between. The CDR3 has 14 residues. CDR3 in DNA: TGTGCCAGCAGCCCGTTAGCGATACAAGAGACCCAGTACTTC. Translation gives CASSPLAIQETQYF.

A remark on this clonotype: With a much larger clone just one base away, this may be a read error. The chain uses TRBV12-3 or TRBV12-4 and TRBJ1-2; weak D call: TRBD1 (5 bases). The V gene lost 5 bases and the J gene lost 2 bases, with 9 bases spanning the gap. The CDR3 is 13 residues long. The CDR3 loop is CASSQGRNYGYTF. DNA of the CDR3: TGTGCCAGCAGTCAGGGACGGAACTATGGCTACACCTTC.

This clonotype was recorded many times. The chain employs TRBV27 and TRBJ2-7; 10 positions match TRBD1. With V trimmed by 5 bases and J by 6 bases, 10 bases remained unmatched. Per the germline V gene, CDR1 is MNHEY and CDR2 is SMNVEV (reference sequence). CDR3 length: 15 amino acids. CDR3 sequence: CASSGGTGDGGEQYF. The CDR3 nucleotides read TGTGCCAGCAGTGGCGGGACAGGGGACGGGGGCGAGCAGTACTTC.

This clonotype was seen repeatedly, ten times or more. V and J are TRBV5-1 and TRBJ1-1, with no clear D. The ends were cut back, 4 bases at V and 0 bases at J, with 7 bases in the middle. CDR1 is SGHRS and CDR2 is YFSETQ in the germline V gene. This CDR3 is 13 amino acids long. CDR3 sequence reads: CASSTRVNTEAFF. The CDR3, as DNA: TGCGCCAGCAGCACCCGAGTGAACACTGAAGCTTTCTTT.